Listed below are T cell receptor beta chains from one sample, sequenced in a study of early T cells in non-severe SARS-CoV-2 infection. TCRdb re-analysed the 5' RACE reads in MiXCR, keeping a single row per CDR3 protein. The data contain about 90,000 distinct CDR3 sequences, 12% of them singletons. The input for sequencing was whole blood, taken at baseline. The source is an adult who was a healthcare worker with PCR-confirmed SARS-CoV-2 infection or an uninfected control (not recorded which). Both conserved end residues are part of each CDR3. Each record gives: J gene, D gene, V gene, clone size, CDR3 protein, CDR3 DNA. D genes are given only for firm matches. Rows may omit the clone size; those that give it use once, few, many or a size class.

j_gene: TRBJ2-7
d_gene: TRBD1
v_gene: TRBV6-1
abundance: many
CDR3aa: CATRKDRGGSKQYF
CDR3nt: TGTGCCACCCGCAAGGACAGGGGCGGGAGCAAGCAGTACTTC

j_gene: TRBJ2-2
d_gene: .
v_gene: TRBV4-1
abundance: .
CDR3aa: CASSPSRARGELFF
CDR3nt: TGCGCCAGCAGCCCTTCTCGGGCCCGCGGGGAGCTGTTTTTT

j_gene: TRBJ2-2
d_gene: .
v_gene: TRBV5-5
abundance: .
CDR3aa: CASSLEARGNTGELFF
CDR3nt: TGTGCCAGCAGCTTGGAGGCTAGGGGAAACACCGGGGAGCTGTTTTTT

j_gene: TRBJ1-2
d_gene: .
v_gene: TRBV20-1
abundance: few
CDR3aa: CSASKPGLYGYTF
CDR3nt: TGCAGTGCTAGCAAACCGGGATTATATGGCTACACCTTC

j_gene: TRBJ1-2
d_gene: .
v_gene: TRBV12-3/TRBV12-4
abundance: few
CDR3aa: CASSLSATNYGYTF
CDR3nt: TGTGCCAGCAGTTTATCGGCCACCAACTATGGCTACACCTTC

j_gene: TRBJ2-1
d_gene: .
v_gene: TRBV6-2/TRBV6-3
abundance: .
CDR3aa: CASSYLALNEQFF
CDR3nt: TGTGCCAGCAGTTACTTAGCGCTCAATGAGCAGTTCTTC

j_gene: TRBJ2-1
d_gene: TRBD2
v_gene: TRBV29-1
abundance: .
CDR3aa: CSVDGRGGEQFF
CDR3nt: TGCAGCGTTGACGGGAGGGGCGGTGAGCAGTTCTTC

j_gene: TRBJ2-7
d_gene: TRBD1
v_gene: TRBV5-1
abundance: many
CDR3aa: CASSLRQGFYEQYF
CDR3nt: TGCGCCAGCAGCTTGCGACAGGGGTTCTACGAGCAGTACTTC

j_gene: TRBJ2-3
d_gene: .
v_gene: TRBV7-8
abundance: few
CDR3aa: CASSLAAVQVTDTQYF
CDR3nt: TGTGCCAGCAGCTTAGCAGCGGTACAGGTCACAGATACGCAGTATTTT

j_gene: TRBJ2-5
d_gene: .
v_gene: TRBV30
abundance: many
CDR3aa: CAWSVRGHLQETQYF
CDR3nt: TGTGCCTGGAGTGTACGGGGACACTTACAAGAGACCCAGTACTTC

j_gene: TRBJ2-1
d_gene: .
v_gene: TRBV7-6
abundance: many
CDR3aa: CASSSPKGRRERGEQFF
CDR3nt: TGTGCCAGCAGCTCGCCTAAGGGGCGCAGGGAAAGGGGTGAGCAGTTCTTC

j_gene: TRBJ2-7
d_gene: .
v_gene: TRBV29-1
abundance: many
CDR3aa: CTDRQVPWGQYF
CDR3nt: TGCACGGACCGACAGGTTCCATGGGGGCAGTACTTC

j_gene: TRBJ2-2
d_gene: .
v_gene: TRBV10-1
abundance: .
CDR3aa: CASSEGLPNTGELFF
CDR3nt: TGCGCCAGCAGTGAAGGACTCCCGAACACCGGGGAGCTGTTTTTT

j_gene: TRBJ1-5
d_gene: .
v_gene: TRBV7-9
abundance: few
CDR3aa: CASSRSTGSNNQPQHF
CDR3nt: TGTGCCAGCAGCCGTTCAACAGGGAGCAACAATCAGCCCCAGCATTTT

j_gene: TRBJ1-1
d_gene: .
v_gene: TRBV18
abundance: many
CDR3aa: CASSPIGPRGTEAFF
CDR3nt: TGTGCCAGCTCACCAATCGGACCGAGAGGCACTGAAGCTTTCTTT

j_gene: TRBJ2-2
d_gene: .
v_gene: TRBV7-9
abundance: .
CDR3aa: CASSPWQGGSGELFF
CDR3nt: TGTGCCAGCAGCCCGTGGCAGGGGGGATCCGGGGAGCTGTTTTTT

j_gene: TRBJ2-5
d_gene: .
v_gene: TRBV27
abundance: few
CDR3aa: CASSLSAGLRETQYF
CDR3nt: TGTGCCAGCAGTTTATCGGCGGGATTGAGAGAGACCCAGTACTTC

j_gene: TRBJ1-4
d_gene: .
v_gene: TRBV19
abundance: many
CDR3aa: CASSMMPRQTTNEKLFF
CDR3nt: TGTGCCAGTAGTATGATGCCCCGACAGACGACCAATGAAAAACTGTTTTTT

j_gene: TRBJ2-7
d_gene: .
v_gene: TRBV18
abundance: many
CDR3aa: CASSPQGGWTYEQYF
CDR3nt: TGTGCCAGCTCACCACAGGGGGGTTGGACCTACGAGCAGTACTTC

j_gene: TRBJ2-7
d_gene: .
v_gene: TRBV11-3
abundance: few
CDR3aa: CASSLVSVTYEQYF
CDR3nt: TGTGCCAGCAGCTTAGTATCGGTTACCTACGAGCAGTACTTC

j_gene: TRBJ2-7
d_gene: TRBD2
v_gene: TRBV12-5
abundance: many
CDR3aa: CASEPGRASGSYEQYF
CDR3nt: TGTGCTAGTGAACCCGGGAGGGCTAGCGGGAGCTACGAGCAGTACTTC

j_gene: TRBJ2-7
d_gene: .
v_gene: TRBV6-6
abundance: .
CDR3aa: CASRRPGSSYEQYF
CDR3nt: TGTGCCAGCAGGCGGCCGGGTTCATCCTACGAGCAGTACTTC

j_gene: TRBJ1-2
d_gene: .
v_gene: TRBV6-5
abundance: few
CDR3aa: CASSPPGAAYGYTF
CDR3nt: TGTGCCAGCAGTCCCCCCGGCGCGGCCTATGGCTACACCTTC

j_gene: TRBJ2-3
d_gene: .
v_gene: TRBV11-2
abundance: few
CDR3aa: CASRRGSHTDTQYF
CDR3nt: TGTGCCAGTCGCCGAGGGAGTCACACAGATACGCAGTATTTT

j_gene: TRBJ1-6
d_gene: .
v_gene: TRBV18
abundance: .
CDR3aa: CASSPVAGSSYNSPLHF
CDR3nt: TGTGCCAGCTCACCAGTGGCAGGGAGCTCCTATAATTCACCCCTCCACTTT

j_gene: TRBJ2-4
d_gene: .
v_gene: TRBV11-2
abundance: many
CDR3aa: CASSWAPEGAKNIQYF
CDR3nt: TGTGCCAGCAGCTGGGCGCCGGAAGGAGCCAAAAACATTCAGTACTTC

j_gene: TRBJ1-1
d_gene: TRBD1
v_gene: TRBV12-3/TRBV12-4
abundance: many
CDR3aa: CASRTGKNTEAFF
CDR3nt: TGTGCCAGCAGGACAGGGAAGAACACTGAAGCTTTCTTT

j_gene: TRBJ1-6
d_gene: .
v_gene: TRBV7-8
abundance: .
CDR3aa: CGSSLRSRGSSYNSPLHF
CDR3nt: TGTGGCAGCAGCTTACGGTCGAGGGGAAGCTCCTATAATTCACCCCTCCACTTT

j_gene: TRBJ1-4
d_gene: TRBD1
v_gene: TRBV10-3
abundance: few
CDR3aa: CAIQGQDNEKLFF
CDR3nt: TGTGCCATCCAGGGACAGGATAATGAAAAACTGTTTTTT

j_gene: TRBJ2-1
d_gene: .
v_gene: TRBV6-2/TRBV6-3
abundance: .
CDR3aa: CASSYLREQFF
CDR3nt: TGTGCCAGCAGTTATCTGCGTGAGCAGTTCTTC

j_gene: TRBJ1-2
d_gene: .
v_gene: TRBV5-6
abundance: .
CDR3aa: CASSPRTRTEVNYGYTF
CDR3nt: TGTGCCAGCAGCCCCCGGACGAGGACGGAAGTGAACTATGGCTACACCTTC

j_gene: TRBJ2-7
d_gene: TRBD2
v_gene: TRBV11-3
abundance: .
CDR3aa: CASSQLAVAYEQYF
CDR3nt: TGTGCCAGCAGCCAACTAGCGGTAGCCTACGAGCAGTACTTC

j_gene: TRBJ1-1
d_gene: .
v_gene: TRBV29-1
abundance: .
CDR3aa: CSVYNSLNTEAFF
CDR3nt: TGCAGCGTTTACAACTCCCTAAACACTGAAGCTTTCTTT

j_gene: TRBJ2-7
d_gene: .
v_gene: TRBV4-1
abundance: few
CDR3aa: CASSQDEAAYEQYF
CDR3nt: TGCGCCAGCAGCCAAGATGAGGCAGCCTACGAGCAGTACTTC

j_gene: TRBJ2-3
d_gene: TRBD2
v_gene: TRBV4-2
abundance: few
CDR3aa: CASSQDPGGRLIPASTDTQYF
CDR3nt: TGTGCCAGCAGCCAAGACCCGGGGGGGCGTTTGATACCAGCTAGCACAGATACGCAGTATTTT